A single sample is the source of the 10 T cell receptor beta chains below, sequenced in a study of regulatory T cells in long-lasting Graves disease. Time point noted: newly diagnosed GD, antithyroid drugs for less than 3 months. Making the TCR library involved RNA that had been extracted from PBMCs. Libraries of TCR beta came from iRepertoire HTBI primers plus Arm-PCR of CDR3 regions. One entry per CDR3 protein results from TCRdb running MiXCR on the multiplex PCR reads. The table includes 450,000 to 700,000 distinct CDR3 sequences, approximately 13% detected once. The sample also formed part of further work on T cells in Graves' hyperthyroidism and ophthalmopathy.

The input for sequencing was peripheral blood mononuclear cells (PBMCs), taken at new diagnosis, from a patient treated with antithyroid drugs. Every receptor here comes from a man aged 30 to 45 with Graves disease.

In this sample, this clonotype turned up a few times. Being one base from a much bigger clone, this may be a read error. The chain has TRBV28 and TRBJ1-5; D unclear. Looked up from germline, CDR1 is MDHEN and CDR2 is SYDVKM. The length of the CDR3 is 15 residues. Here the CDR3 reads CASSSPTVSSQPQHF. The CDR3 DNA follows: TGTGCCAGCAGCTCTCCGACGGTTAGCAGTCAGCCCCAGCATTTT.

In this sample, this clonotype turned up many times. The CDR3 region is CASSSRDYRSNEQFF. The CDR3 DNA reads as TGTGCCAGCAGCTCCCGGGACTACCGATCCAATGAGCAGTTCTTC. The rearrangement uses TRBV7-9 and TRBJ2-1; 7 bases match TRBD2. Trimming removed 4 bases from V and 6 bases from J; junction bases left unmatched: 9. This CDR3 has 15 residues. CDR1 is SEHNR, CDR2 FQNEAQ, per germline (reference sequence). The full variable domain, rest sourced from reference TRBV7-9 and TRBJ2-1, is DTGVSQNPRHKITKRGQNVTFRCDPISEHNRLYWYRQTLGQGPEFLTYFQNEAQLEKSRLLSDRFSAERPKGSFSTLEIQRTEQGDSAMYLCASSSRDYRSNEQFFGPGTRLTVL.

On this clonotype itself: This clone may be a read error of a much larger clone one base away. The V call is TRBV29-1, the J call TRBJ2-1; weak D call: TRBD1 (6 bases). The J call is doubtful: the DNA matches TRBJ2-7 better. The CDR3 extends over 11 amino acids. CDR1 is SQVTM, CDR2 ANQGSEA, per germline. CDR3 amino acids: CSPQGHNEQYF. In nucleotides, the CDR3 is TGCAGTCCACAGGGTCACAATGAGCAGTACTTC.

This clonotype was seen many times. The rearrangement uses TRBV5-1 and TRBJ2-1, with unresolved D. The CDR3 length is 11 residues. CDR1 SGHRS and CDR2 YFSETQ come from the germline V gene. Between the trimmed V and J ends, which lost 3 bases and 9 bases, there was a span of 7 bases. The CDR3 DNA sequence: TGCGCCAGCAGCTCTGTGGGTGAGCAGTTCTTC. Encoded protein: CASSSVGEQFF. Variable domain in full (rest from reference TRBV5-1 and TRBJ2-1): KAGVTQTPRYLIKTRGQQVTLSCSPISGHRSVSWYQQTPGQGLQFLFEYFSETQRNKGNFPGRFSGRQFSNSRSEMNVSTLELGDSALYLCASSSVGEQFFGPGTRLTVL.

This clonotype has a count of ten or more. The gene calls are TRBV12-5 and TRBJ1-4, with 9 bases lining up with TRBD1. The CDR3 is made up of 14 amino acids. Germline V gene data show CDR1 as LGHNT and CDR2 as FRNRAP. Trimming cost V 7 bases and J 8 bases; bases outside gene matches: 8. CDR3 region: CASAPGTGWEKLFF. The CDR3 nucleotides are TGTGCTAGTGCCCCCGGGACAGGGTGGGAAAAACTGTTTTTT.

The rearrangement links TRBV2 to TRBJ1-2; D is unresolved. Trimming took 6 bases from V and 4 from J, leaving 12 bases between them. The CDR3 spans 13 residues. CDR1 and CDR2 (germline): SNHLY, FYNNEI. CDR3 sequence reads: CASSSDGLYGYTF. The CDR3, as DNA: TGTGCCAGCAGCTCAGACGGACTCTATGGCTACACCTTC.

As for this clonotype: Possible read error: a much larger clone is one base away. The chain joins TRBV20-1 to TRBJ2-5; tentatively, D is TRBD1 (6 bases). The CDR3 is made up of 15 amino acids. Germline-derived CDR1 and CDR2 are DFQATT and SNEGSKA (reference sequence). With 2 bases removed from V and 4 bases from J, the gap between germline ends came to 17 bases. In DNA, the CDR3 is TGCAGTGCTAGAACCACTACAAGGGACATAGAGACCCAGTACTTC. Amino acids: CSARTTTRDIETQYF.

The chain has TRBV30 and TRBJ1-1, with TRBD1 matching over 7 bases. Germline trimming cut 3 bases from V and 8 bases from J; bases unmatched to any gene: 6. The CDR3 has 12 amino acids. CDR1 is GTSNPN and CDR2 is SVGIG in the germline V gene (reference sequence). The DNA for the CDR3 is TGTGCCTGGAGCAACCCAGGGGGAGAAGCTTTCTTT. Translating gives CAWSNPGGEAFF.

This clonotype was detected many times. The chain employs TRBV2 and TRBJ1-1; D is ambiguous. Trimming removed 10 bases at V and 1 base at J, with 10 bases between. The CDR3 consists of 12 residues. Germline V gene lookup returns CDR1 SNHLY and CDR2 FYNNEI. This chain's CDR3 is CATTLKNTEAFF. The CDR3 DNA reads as TGTGCCACGACACTGAAGAACACTGAAGCTTTCTTT.

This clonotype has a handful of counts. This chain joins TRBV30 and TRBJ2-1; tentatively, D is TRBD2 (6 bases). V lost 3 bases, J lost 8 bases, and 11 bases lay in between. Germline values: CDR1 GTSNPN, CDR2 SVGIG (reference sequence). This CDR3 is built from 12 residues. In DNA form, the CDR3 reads TGTGCCTGGAGCCGGGAGTCGGATGAGCAGTTCTTC. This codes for CAWSRESDEQFF.